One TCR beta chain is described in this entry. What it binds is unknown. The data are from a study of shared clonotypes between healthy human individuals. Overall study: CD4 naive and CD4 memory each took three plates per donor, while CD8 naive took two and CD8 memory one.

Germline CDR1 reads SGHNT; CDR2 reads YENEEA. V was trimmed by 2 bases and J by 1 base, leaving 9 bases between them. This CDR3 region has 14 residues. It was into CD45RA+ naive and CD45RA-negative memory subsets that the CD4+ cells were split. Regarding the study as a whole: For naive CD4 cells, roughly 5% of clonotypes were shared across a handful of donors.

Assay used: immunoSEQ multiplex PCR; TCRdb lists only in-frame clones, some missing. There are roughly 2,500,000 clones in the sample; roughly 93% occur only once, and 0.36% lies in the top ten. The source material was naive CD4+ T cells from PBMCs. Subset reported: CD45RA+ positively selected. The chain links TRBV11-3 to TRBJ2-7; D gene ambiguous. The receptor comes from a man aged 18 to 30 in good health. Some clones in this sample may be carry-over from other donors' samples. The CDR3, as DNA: TGTGCCAGCAGCTTAACCAAGGGATCCTACGAGCAGTACTTC. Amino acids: CASSLTKGSYEQYF.